The 27 T cell receptor beta chains listed next were all sequenced from one sample in a study of cytomegalovirus exposure and HLA in healthy donors. The PCR ran on 60 Vbeta and 13 Jbeta primers. Sequenced by immunoSEQ multiplex PCR; TCRdb stores in-frame clones only, minus some. The sample consists of 110,000 to 150,000 clones, around 70% of them appearing once. Sequencing input: PBMCs. The receptor set was obtained from a woman aged 55-69 years in good health and CMV-seropositive.

A few counts support this clone. This chain links TRBV27 with TRBJ1-1; 10 nucleotides match TRBD1. Germline-derived CDR1 and CDR2 are MNHEY and SMNVEV (reference sequence). J gave up 5 bases and V 6 bases, and 9 bases lay outside the gene matches. This CDR3 has 15 amino acids. The CDR3 DNA reads as TGTGCCAGCAGACCAGGACAGGGGGTTTATACTGAAGCTTTCTTT. It yields the protein CASRPGQGVYTEAFF.

The chain is built from TRBV4-1 and TRBJ1-2; a possible D gene is TRBD1 (6 bases). The CDR3 totals 14 residues. Per the germline V gene, CDR1 is MGHRA and CDR2 is YSYEKL. Trimming removed 1 base from V and 4 bases from J, with 10 bases in between. The CDR3 reads CASSQVGGSYGYTF. For the CDR3, the DNA is TGCGCCAGCAGCCAAGTAGGGGGTTCCTATGGCTACACCTTC.

The chain has TRBV5-1 and TRBJ2-3; unclear D gene. Germline CDR1 reads SGHRS; CDR2 reads YFSETQ. CDR3 length: 13 residues. Trimming took off 5 bases at V and 4 bases at J, with 11 bases between the two ends. The CDR3 sequence: CASSLDGSDTQYF. The DNA for the CDR3 is TGCGCCAGCAGTCTAGACGGCTCAGATACGCAGTATTTT.

CDR3 sequence (DNA): TGTGCCAGCAGTGTTGTCGGTAGCGGGAGCAGGGAGACCCAGTACTTC. Its translation: CASSVVGSGSRETQYF. The chain couples TRBV2 to TRBJ2-5, with 9 bases lining up with TRBD2. The junction had 11 bases not matched to a gene; V was cut back by 4 bases and J by 5 bases. Looked up from germline, CDR1 is SNHLY and CDR2 is FYNNEI. There are 16 residues in the CDR3.

This clone has only a few counts. J is TRBJ2-5 and V is TRBV5-4; 9 nucleotides agree with TRBD1. J lost 1 base, V lost 4 bases, and 11 bases had no gene match. Germline CDR1 is SGHNT and CDR2 is YYREEE (reference sequence). CDR3 length equals 17 residues. Here the CDR3 reads CASSPFTGTGTQETQYF. CDR3 nucleotides: TGTGCCAGCAGCCCCTTTACAGGGACAGGGACCCAAGAGACCCAGTACTTC.

With respect to this clone: The junction and the germline gene differ at one end; a read error may be behind it. V is TRBV20-1 and J is TRBJ1-1, with D possibly being TRBD1 (5 bases). CDR1 DFQATT and CDR2 SNEGSKA come from the germline V gene (reference sequence). This CDR3 is 11 amino acids long. The DNA of the CDR3 is TGCAGTGCTAGTCAGGGTCTGCCAAGTCTCTTT. This gives the protein CSASQGLPSLF.

The V and J genes are TRBV18 and TRBJ2-5; 8 bases agree with TRBD1. The germline V gene encodes CDR1 KGHSH and CDR2 LQKENI. V shed 5 bases, J shed 8 bases, and the junction held 4 bases outside the gene matches. The CDR3 extends over 12 amino acids. CDR3 bases: TGTGCCAGCTCAGCGGACAGGGTAACCCAGTACTTC. It codes for CASSADRVTQYF.

The chain links TRBV11-3 to TRBJ1-1; D gene ambiguous. With 5 bases removed from V and 11 bases from J, the gap between germline ends came to 18 bases. CDR1 and CDR2 (germline): SGHNT, YENEEA. This CDR3 comprises 13 residues. The CDR3 region is CASSLGGVSEAFF. Here the CDR3 DNA reads TGTGCCAGCAGCCTCGGCGGGGTCTCGGAGGCTTTCTTT.

This clone has a handful of counts. The V and J genes are TRBV6-5 and TRBJ1-6, with 7 positions matching TRBD1. V was pared by 5 bases and J by 8 bases, with 6 bases of the junction left unmatched. CDR1 and CDR2 (germline): MNHEY, SVGAGI. The CDR3 runs 14 residues. DNA of the CDR3: TGTGCCAGCAGTCGACAGGGTGCTGATTCACCCCTCCACTTT. As protein: CASSRQGADSPLHF.

The chain recombines TRBV27 with TRBJ2-5, with 8 bases identical to TRBD1. The CDR3 contains 16 residues. Looked up from germline, CDR1 is MNHEY and CDR2 is SMNVEV (reference sequence). V lost 6 bases and J lost 1; bases outside the gene matches: 10. CDR3 DNA sequence: TGTGCCAGCAGCCCCCGGACAGGGAGGCCCCAAGAGACCCAGTACTTC. Protein: CASSPRTGRPQETQYF.

V is TRBV2 and J is TRBJ2-7; weak D call: TRBD2 (5 bases). The CDR3 length is 12 residues. The germline CDR1 and CDR2 sequences are SNHLY and FYNNEI. V dropped 5 bases and J dropped 3 bases, with 8 bases sitting between them. CDR3 DNA: TGTGCCAGCAGTCTAGCCATCTACGAGCAGTACTTC. It codes for CASSLAIYEQYF. The complete variable domain, with remaining parts taken from reference TRBV2 and TRBJ2-7, reads EPEVTQTPSHQVTQMGQEVILRCVPISNHLYFYWYRQILGQKVEFLVSFYNNEISEKSEIFDDQFSVERPDGSNFTLKIRSTKLEDSAMYFCASSLAIYEQYFGPGTRLTVT.

The V call is TRBV15, the J call TRBJ1-4; TRBD1 matches 9 bases. This CDR3 is 15 amino acids long. Trimming removed 5 bases from V and 4 bases from J; junction bases left unmatched: 5. Germline-derived CDR1 and CDR2 are LNHNV and YYDKDF (reference sequence). In nucleotides, the CDR3 is TGTGCCACCAGCGCCCCGGGACAGGGTAATGAAAAACTGTTTTTT. Protein sequence: CATSAPGQGNEKLFF.

The chain combines TRBV2 with TRBJ2-7; possibly TRBD2 for D (5 bases). The CDR3 extends over 14 amino acids. Germline loops: CDR1 SNHLY, CDR2 FYNNEI. Trimming stripped 3 bases from V and 0 bases from J, with 9 bases between. In DNA form, the CDR3 reads TGTGCCAGCAGTGAGAGAGGGATCTCCTACGAGCAGTACTTC. Residues: CASSERGISYEQYF.

This sequence joins TRBV18 and TRBJ1-3, with TRBD1 matching over 7 bases. The germline V gene has CDR1 KGHSH and CDR2 LQKENI. The CDR3 spans 17 residues. With 3 bases clipped from V and 0 bases from J, the junction kept 8 bases outside the gene matches. The CDR3 DNA follows: TGTGCCAGCTCACCGCGGACAGGCTTGACCTCTGGAAACACCATATATTTT. Its translation: CASSPRTGLTSGNTIYF.

V and J are TRBV5-1 and TRBJ2-7, with D possibly being TRBD2 (6 bases). This CDR3 comprises 15 residues. The V and J ends lost 0 bases and 6 bases respectively, with 16 bases between them. The germline V gene has CDR1 SGHRS and CDR2 YFSETQ. The chain's CDR3 is CASSLVPGLKGEQYF. The CDR3 DNA reads as TGCGCCAGCAGCTTGGTACCGGGACTTAAGGGCGAGCAGTACTTC.

Only one count was recorded for this clone. The chain is built from TRBV9 and TRBJ1-1; TRBD1 agrees at 7 bases. This CDR3 is built from 14 residues. Per germline, CDR1 SGDLS and CDR2 YYNGEE. V was clipped by 4 bases and J by 8 bases; unmatched bases: 11. CDR3: CASSFITGVGEAFF. The CDR3 DNA sequence: TGTGCCAGCAGCTTCATAACAGGGGTTGGGGAAGCTTTCTTT.

The chain joins TRBV12-2 to TRBJ2-3; no check of the table's D call, TRBD2, against the DNA was made. TRBV12-2 counts as a pseudogene. The CDR3 spans 15 residues. DNA of the CDR3: TGTGCAAGTCGCCCCGGACTAGCGGTCACAGATACGCAGTATTTT. Its translation is CASRPGLAVTDTQYF.

This chain connects TRBV11-2 to TRBJ2-1; 8 bases fit TRBD1. The CDR3 is 16 amino acids. V shed 5 bases, J shed 5 bases, and the junction held 11 bases outside the gene matches. Per germline, CDR1 SGHAT and CDR2 FQNNGV. Here the CDR3 reads CASSGRTGFSNNEQFF. CDR3 sequence (DNA): TGTGCCAGCAGCGGCCGGACAGGGTTTAGCAACAATGAGCAGTTCTTC.

The chain carries TRBV5-1 and TRBJ1-4, with TRBD1 identical over 7 bases. The CDR3 runs to 18 residues. Germline V gives CDR1 SGHRS, CDR2 YFSETQ. V gave up 4 bases and J gave up 0 bases; unmatched junction bases: 12. Written as DNA, the CDR3 is TGCGCCAGCAGCCCCCGACAGGGACTCTTTGCAACTAATGAAAAACTGTTTTTT. Protein sequence: CASSPRQGLFATNEKLFF.

The sample holds a few counts of this clone. The chain carries TRBV5-1 and TRBJ1-2; D is perhaps TRBD1 (6 bases). Looked up from germline, CDR1 is SGHRS and CDR2 is YFSETQ. V lost 4 bases, J lost 7 bases, and 14 bases lay in between. The CDR3 sequence is 13 residues long. The CDR3 DNA sequence: TGCGCCAGCAGCGTATCAGGGGCCTTTGGCTACACCTTC. Translation gives CASSVSGAFGYTF.

The gene calls are TRBV25-1 and TRBJ1-2, with a possible D match to TRBD1 (5 bases). Germline V CDR1 and CDR2: MGHDK, SYGVNS. Trimming pared 6 bases from V and 1 base from J, leaving 6 bases between. The CDR3 runs 12 residues. Here the CDR3 reads CASRQGNYGYTF. In nucleotides, the CDR3 is TGTGCCAGCAGGCAGGGTAACTATGGCTACACCTTC.

The chain employs TRBV5-1 and TRBJ2-7; D ambiguous. The CDR3 covers 15 residues. Germline CDR1 is SGHRS and CDR2 is YFSETQ. The V and J ends lost 4 bases and 2 bases respectively, with 16 bases between them. The CDR3 spells CASSPGWQSPYEQYF. The CDR3 DNA is TGCGCCAGCAGCCCCGGGTGGCAGTCCCCCTACGAGCAGTACTTC.

The J gene is TRBJ2-3, the V gene TRBV9; 10 bases are shared with TRBD2. J was trimmed by 1 base and V by 3 bases; bases with no gene match: 8. The CDR3 length is 17 residues. Looked up from germline, CDR1 is SGDLS and CDR2 is YYNGEE. CDR3 residues: CASSDTSGMGGTDTQYF. The CDR3 DNA is TGTGCCAGCAGCGATACTAGCGGGATGGGTGGCACAGATACGCAGTATTTT. The entire variable domain, with the rest obtained from reference TRBV9 and TRBJ2-3, is as follows: DSGVTQTPKHLITATGQRVTLRCSPRSGDLSVYWYQQSLDQGLQFLIQYYNGEERAKGNILERFSAQQFPDLHSELNLSSLELGDSALYFCASSDTSGMGGTDTQYFGPGTRLTVL.

The chain links TRBV7-9 to TRBJ2-3, with 7 bases aligning to TRBD1. Germline V gene data show CDR1 as SEHNR and CDR2 as FQNEAQ (reference sequence). Trimming removed 6 bases from V and 2 bases from J; junction bases left unmatched: 11. CDR3 length: 16 residues. The CDR3 loop is CASSPQGPLVTDTQYF. The CDR3 DNA reads TGTGCCAGCAGTCCACAGGGGCCCCTAGTCACAGATACGCAGTATTTT.

The J gene is TRBJ1-2, the V gene TRBV2, with unresolved D. In germline, CDR1 is SNHLY, CDR2 FYNNEI. This CDR3 has 13 amino acids. Trimming cost V 6 bases and J 4 bases, with 12 bases left between them. CDR3: CASRGESGYGYTF. The CDR3 region has the DNA TGTGCCAGCAGGGGCGAGAGTGGCTATGGCTACACCTTC.

This chain connects TRBV28 to TRBJ1-1; 7 nucleotides line up with TRBD1. Germline loops: CDR1 MDHEN, CDR2 SYDVKM. Trimming cost V 4 bases and J 7 bases; bases outside gene matches: 12. This CDR3 is 15 amino acids long. The CDR3 reads CASSYRGRVGFEAFF. In nucleotides, the CDR3 is TGTGCCAGCAGTTATAGGGGGCGCGTGGGCTTTGAAGCTTTCTTT.

The chain recombines TRBV30 with TRBJ2-2; a possible D gene is TRBD1 (7 bases). Looked up from germline, CDR1 is GTSNPN and CDR2 is SVGIG (reference sequence). The CDR3 spans 14 residues. V was clipped by 4 bases and J by 4 bases, with 13 bases between them. The CDR3 loop reads CAWMEGAITGELFF. The CDR3 bases are TGTGCCTGGATGGAGGGGGCGATCACCGGGGAGCTGTTTTTT.